This T cell receptor beta chain derives from a study of blood T cells in healthy people across ages. Study outcomes and limitations: Roughly linearly, TCR beta diversity per million T cells fell as age increased.

PCR was performed a second time for roughly 7 to 12 cycles using a sample-barcoded 5' primer and a J-beta primer mix. TCRdb re-derived calls from the 5' RACE reads in MiXCR, one entry per CDR3 protein. The sample gives about 800,000 distinct CDR3 sequences, less than 60% of which show up once; less than 20% is in the top ten. About this clonotype: The antigen remains unidentified.

The V gene's germline CDR1 is LNHDA and CDR2 SQIVND (reference sequence). Trimming took off 4 bases at V and 6 bases at J, with 20 bases between the two ends. The CDR3 length is 16 residues. Sequences were obtained from blood. This receptor was obtained from a man older than 75 in good health. The chain combines TRBV19 with TRBJ2-3; either TRBD1 or TRBD2 may supply D (5 bases each). CDR3 protein: CASSSPGRTQGDTQYF. The CDR3 DNA sequence: TGTGCCAGTAGTAGCCCGGGACGGACGCAGGGTGATACGCAGTATTTT.